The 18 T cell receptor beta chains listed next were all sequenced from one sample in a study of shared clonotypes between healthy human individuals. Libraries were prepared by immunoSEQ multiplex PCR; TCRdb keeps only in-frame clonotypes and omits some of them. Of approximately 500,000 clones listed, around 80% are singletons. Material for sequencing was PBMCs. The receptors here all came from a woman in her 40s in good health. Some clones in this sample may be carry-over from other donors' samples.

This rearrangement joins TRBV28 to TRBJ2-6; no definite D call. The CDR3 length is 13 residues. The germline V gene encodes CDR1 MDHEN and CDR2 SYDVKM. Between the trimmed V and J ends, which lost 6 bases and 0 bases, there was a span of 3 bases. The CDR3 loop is CASRTSGANVLTF. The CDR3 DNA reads TGTGCCAGCAGAACCTCTGGGGCCAACGTCCTGACTTTC. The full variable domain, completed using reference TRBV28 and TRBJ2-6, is DVKVTQSSRYLVKRTGEKVFLECVQDMDHENMFWYRQDPGLGLRLIYFSYDVKMKEKGDIPEGYSVSREKKERFSLILESASTNQTSMYLCASRTSGANVLTFGAGSRLTVL.

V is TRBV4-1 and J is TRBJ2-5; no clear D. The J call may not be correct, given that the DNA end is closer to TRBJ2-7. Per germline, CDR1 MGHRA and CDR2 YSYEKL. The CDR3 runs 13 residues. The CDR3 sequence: CASSQDGVYEQYF. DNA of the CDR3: TGCGCCAGCAGCCAAGACGGTGTCTACGAGCAGTACTTC.

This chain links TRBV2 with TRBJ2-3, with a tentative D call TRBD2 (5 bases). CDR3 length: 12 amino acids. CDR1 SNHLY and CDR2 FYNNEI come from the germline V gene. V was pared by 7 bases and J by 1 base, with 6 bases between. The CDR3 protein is CASNSGTDTQYF. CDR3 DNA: TGTGCCAGCAATAGCGGCACAGATACGCAGTATTTT.

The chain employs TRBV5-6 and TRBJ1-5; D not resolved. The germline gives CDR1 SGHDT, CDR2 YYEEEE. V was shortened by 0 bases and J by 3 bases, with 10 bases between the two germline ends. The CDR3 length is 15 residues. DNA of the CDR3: TGTGCCAGCAGCTTGGCCGCGGGCTTCAATCAGCCCCAGCATTTT. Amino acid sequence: CASSLAAGFNQPQHF.

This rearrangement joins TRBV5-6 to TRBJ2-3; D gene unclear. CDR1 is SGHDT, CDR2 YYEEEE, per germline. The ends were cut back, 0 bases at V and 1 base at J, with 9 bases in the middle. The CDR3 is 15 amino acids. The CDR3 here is CASSLVASGTDTQYF. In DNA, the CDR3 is TGTGCCAGCAGCTTGGTCGCCAGTGGCACAGATACGCAGTATTTT.

This chain's CDR3 is CASRAGASMYQETQYF. The CDR3 DNA reads as TGTGCCAGCAGGGCAGGGGCCTCGATGTACCAAGAGACCCAGTACTTC. V is TRBV5-4 and J is TRBJ2-5; possibly TRBD1 for D (6 bases). The CDR3 spans 16 residues. V shed 5 bases and J shed 0 bases, with 17 bases lying between them. The germline CDR1 and CDR2 sequences are SGHNT and YYREEE (reference sequence).

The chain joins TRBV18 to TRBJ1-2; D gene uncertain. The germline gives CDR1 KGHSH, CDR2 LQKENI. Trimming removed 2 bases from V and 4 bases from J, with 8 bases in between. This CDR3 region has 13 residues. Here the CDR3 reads CASSPGSGYGYTF. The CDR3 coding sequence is TGTGCCAGCTCACCAGGGTCGGGCTATGGCTACACCTTC.

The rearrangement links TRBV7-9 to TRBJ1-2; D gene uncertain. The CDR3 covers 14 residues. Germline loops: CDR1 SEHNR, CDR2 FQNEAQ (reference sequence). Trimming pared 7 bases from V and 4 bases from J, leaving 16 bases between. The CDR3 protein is CASTPGGWTYGYTF. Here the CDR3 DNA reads TGTGCCAGCACCCCCGGAGGGTGGACCTATGGCTACACCTTC.

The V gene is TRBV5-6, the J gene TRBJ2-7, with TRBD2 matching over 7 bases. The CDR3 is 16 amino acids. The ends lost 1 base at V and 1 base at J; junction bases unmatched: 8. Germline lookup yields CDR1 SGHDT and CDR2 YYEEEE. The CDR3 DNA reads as TGTGCCAGCAGCTTGACTGGGGGGGTAGGATCCTACGAGCAGTACTTC. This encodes CASSLTGGVGSYEQYF.

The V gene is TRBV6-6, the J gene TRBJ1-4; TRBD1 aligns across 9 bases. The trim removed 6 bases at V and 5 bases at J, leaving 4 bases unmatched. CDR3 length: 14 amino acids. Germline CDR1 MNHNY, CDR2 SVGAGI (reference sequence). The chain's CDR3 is CASSLDRGNEKLFF. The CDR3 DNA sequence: TGTGCCAGCAGCCTCGACAGGGGGAATGAAAAACTGTTTTTT.

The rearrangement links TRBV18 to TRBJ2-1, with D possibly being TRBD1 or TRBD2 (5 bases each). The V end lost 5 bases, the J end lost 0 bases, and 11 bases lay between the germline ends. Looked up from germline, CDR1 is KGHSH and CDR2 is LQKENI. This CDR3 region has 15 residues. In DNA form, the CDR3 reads TGTGCCAGCTCAACGGGGCAGGACTCCTACAATGAGCAGTTCTTC. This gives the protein CASSTGQDSYNEQFF.

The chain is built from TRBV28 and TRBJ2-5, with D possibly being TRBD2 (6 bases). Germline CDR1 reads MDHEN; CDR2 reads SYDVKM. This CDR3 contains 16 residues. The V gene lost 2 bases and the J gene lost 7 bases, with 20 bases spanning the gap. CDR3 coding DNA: TGTGCCAGCAGTTTAGCGGGATCGGGAGCAGAAAGGACCCAGTACTTC. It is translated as CASSLAGSGAERTQYF.

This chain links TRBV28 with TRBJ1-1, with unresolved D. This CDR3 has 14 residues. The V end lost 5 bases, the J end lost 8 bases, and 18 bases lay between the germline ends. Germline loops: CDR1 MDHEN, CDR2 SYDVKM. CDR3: CASSPTKVEPEAFF. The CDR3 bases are TGTGCCAGCAGTCCCACCAAGGTAGAACCAGAAGCTTTCTTT.

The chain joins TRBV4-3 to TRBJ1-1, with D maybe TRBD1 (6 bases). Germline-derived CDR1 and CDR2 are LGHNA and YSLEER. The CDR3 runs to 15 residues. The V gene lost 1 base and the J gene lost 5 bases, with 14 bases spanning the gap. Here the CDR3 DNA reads TGCGCCAGCAGCCAAGGTCACACAGGGAGAACTGAAGCTTTCTTT. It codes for CASSQGHTGRTEAFF.

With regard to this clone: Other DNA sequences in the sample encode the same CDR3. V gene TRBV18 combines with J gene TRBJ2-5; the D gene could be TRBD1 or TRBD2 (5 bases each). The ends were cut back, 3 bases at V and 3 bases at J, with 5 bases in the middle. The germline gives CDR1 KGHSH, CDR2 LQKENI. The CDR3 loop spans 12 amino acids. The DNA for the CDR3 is TGTGCCAGCTCACCGGGGGAAGAGACCCAGTACTTC. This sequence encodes CASSPGEETQYF.

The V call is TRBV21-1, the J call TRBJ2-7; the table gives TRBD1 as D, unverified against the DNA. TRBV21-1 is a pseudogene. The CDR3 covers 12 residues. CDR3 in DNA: TGTGCCAGCAGCAACCCCCAGGGCGAGCAGTACTTC. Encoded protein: CASSNPQGEQYF.

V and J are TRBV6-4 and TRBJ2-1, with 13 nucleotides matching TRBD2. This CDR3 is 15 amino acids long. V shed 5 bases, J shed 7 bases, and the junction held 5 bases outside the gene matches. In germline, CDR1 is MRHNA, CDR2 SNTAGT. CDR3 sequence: CASSHGTSGINEQFF. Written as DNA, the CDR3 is TGTGCCAGCAGTCACGGGACTAGCGGGATAAATGAGCAGTTCTTC.

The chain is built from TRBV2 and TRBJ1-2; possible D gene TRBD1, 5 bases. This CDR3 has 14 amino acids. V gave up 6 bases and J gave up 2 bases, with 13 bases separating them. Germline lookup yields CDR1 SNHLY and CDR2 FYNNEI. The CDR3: CASRRGLANYGYTF. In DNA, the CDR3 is TGTGCCAGCAGGAGGGGCCTCGCAAACTATGGCTACACCTTC.